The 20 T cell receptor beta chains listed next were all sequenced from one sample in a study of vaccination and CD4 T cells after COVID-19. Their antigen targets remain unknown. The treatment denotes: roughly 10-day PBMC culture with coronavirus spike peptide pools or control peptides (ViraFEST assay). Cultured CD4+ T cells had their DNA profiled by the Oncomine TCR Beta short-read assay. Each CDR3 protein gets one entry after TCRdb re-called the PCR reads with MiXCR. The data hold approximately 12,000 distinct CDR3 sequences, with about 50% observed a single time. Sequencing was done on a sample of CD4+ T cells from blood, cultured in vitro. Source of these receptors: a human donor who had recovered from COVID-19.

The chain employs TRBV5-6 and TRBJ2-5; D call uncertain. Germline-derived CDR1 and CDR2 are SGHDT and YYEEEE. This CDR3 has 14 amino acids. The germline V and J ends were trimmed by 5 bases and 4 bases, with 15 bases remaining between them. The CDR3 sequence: CASRPFLRRETQYF. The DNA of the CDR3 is TGTGCCAGCAGGCCATTCCTACGTCGAGAGACCCAGTACTTC.

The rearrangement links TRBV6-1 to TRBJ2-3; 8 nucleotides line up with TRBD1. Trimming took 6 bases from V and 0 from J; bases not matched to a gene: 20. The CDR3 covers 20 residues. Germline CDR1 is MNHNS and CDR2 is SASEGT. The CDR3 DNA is TGTGCCAGCAGCTCACGGACAGGGATATCGAGGGGACCTAGCACAGATACGCAGTATTTT. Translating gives CASSSRTGISRGPSTDTQYF.

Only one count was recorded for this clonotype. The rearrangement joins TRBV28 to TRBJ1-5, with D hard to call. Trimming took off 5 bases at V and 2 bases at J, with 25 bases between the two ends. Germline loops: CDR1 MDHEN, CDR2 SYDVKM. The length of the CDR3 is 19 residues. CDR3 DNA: TGTGCCAGCAGTCCACACACTCAAGGGTCCTGGGGTGGCAATCAGCCCCAGCATTTT. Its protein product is CASSPHTQGSWGGNQPQHF.

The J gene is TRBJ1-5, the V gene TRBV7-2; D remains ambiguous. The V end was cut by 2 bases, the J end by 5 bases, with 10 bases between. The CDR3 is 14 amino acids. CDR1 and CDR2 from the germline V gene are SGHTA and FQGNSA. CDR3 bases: TGTGCCAGCAGCTTAATAGGGCTGGATCAGCCCCAGCATTTT. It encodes CASSLIGLDQPQHF.

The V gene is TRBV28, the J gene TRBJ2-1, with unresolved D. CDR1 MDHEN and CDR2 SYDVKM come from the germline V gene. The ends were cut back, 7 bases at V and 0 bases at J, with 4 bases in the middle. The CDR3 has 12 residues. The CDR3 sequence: CASINSYNEQFF. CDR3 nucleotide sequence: TGTGCCAGCATCAACTCCTACAATGAGCAGTTCTTC.

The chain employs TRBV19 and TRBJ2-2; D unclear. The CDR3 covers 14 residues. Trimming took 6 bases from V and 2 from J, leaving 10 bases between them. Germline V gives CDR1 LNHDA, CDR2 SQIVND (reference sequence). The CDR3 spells CASSKAQNTGELFF. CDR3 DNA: TGTGCCAGTAGCAAAGCACAAAACACCGGGGAGCTGTTTTTT. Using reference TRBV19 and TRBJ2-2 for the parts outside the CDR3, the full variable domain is DGGITQSPKYLFRKEGQNVTLSCEQNLNHDAMYWYRQDPGQGLRLIYYSQIVNDFQKGDIAEGYSVSREKKESFPLTVTSAQKNPTAFYLCASSKAQNTGELFFGEGSRLTVL.

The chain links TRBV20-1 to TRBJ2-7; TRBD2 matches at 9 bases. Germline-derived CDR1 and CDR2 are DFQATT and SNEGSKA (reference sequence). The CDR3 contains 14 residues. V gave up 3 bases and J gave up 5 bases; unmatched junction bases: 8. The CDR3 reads CSARLAGISDEQYF. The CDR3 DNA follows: TGCAGTGCTAGGCTAGCGGGAATAAGCGACGAGCAGTACTTC.

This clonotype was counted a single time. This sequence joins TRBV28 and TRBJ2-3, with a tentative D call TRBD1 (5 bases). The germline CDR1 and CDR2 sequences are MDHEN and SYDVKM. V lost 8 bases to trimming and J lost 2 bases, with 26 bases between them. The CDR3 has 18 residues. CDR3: CASLEYGRALSLTDTQYF. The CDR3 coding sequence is TGTGCCAGCTTAGAGTACGGCAGGGCCCTAAGCCTCACAGATACGCAGTATTTT.

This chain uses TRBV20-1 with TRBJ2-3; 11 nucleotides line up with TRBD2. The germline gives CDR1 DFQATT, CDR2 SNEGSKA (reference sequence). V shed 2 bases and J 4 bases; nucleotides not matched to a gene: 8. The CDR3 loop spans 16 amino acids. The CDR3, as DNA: TGCAGTGCTAGATCCTCCGGGACTAGCGGTTCAGATACGCAGTATTTT. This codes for CSARSSGTSGSDTQYF.

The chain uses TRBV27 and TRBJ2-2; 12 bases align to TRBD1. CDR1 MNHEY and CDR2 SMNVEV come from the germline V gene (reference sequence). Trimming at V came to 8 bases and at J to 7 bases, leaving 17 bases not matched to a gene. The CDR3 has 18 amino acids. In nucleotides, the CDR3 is TGTGCCAGCGAGTTTCTGTTTGGGACAGGGGGCGTCCACGGGGAGCTGTTTTTT. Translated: CASEFLFGTGGVHGELFF.

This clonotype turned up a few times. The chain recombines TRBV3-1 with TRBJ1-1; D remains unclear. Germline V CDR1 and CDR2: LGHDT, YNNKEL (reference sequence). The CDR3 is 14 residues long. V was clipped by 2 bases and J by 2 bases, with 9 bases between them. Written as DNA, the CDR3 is TGTGCCAGCAGCCAACTACCAGCAAACACTGAAGCTTTCTTT. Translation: CASSQLPANTEAFF.

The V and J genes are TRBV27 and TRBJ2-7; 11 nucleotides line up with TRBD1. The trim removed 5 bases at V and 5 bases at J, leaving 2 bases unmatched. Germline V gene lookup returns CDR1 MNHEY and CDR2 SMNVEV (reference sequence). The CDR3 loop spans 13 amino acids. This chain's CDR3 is CASSGTGGNEQYF. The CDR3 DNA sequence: TGTGCCAGCAGTGGGACAGGGGGGAACGAGCAGTACTTC.

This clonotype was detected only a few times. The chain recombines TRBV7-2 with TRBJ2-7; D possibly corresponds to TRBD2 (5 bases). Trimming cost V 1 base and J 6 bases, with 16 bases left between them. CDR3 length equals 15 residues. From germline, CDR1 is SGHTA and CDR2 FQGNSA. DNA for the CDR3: TGTGCCAGCAGCTTAGACCGGGATACTTCGGGCGAGCAGTACTTC. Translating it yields CASSLDRDTSGEQYF.

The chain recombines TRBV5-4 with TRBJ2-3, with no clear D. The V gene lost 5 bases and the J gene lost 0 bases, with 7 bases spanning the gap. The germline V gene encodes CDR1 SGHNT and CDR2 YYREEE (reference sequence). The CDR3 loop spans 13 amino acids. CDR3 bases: TGTGCCAGCAGAGACCGAAGCACAGATACGCAGTATTTT. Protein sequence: CASRDRSTDTQYF.

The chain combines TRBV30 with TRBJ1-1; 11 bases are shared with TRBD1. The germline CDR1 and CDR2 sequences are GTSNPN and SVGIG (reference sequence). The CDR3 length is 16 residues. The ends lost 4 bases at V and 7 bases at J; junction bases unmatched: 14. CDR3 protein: CAWMNYGTGGSDEAFF. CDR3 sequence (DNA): TGTGCCTGGATGAACTATGGGACAGGGGGATCTGATGAAGCTTTCTTT.

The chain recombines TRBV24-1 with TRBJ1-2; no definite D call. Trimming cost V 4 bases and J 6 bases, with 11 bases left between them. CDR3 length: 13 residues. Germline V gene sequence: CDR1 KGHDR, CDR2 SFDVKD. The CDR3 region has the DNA TGTGCCACCAGTGACCGTACAGACCATGGCTACACCTTC. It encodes CATSDRTDHGYTF.

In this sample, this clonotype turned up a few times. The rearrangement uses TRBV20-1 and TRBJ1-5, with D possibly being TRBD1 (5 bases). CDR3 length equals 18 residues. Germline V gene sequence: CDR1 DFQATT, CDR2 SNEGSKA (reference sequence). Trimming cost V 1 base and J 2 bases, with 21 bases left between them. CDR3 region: CSARVQGRNTAGNQPQHF. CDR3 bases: TGCAGTGCTAGAGTTCAGGGCAGGAATACAGCGGGCAATCAGCCCCAGCATTTT.

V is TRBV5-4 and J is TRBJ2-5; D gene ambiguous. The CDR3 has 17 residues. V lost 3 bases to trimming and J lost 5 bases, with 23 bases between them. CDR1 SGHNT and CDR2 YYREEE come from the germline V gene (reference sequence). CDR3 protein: CASSSLLSPAQAETQYF. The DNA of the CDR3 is TGTGCCAGCAGCTCTCTTTTGAGTCCAGCGCAAGCGGAGACCCAGTACTTC.

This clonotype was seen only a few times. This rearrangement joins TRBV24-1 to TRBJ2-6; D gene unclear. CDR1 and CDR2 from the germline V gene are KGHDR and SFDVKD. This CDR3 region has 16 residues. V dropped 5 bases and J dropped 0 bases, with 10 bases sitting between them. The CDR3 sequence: CATSGAVNSGANVLTF. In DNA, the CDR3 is TGTGCCACCAGTGGGGCCGTAAACTCTGGGGCCAACGTCCTGACTTTC.

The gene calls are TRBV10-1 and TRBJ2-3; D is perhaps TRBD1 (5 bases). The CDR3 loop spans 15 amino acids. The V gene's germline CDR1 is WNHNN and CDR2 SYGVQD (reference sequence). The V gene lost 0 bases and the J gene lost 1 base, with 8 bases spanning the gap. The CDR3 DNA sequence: TGCGCCAGCAGTGAGTCAGCGACAGGCACAGATACGCAGTATTTT. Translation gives CASSESATGTDTQYF.